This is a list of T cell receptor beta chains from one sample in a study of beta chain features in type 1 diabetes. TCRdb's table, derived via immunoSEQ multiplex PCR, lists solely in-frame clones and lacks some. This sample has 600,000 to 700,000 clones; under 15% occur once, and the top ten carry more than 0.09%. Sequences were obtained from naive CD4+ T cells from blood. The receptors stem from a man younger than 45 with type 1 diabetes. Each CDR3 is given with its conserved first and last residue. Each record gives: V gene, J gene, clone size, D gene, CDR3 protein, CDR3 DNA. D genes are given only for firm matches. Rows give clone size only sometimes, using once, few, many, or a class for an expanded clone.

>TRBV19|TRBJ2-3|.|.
CASSLTSVTDTQYF
TGTGCCAGTAGTCTCACTAGTGTGACAGATACGCAGTATTTT
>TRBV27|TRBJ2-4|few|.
CASRPRTTQTNKNIQYF
TGTGCCAGCAGACCAAGGACGACGCAGACGAACAAAAACATTCAGTACTTC
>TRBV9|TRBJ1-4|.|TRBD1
CASSAGQGPNEKLFF
TGTGCCAGCAGCGCGGGACAGGGGCCTAATGAAAAACTGTTTTTT
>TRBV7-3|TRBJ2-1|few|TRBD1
CASTSGTGASEQFF
TGTGCCAGCACCTCAGGGACAGGGGCGAGTGAGCAGTTCTTC
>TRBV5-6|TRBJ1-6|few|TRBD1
CASSTIQGLNSPLHF
TGTGCCAGCAGCACCATACAGGGGCTTAATTCACCCCTCCACTTT
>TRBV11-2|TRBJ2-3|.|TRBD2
CASSFEWRGGTDTQYF
TGTGCCAGCAGCTTTGAATGGCGGGGGGGCACAGATACGCAGTATTTT
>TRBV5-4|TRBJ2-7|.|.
CASSLGPGGNYEQYF
TGTGCCAGCAGCCTTGGACCAGGCGGGAACTACGAGCAGTACTTC
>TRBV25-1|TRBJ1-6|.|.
CASSAINSPLHF
TGTGCCAGCAGTGCTATTAATTCACCCCTCCACTTT
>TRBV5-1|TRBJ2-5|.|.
CASSMTGGAQETQYF
TGCGCCAGCAGCATGACAGGCGGAGCACAAGAGACCCAGTACTTC
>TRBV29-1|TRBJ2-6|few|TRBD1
CSVRTGAGANVLTF
TGCAGCGTTCGGACAGGGGCCGGGGCCAACGTCCTGACTTTC
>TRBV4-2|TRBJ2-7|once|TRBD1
CASSQPTGTGVHEQYF
TGTGCCAGCAGCCAACCTACCGGGACAGGGGTACACGAGCAGTACTTC
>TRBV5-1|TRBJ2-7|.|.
CASSPLTVTYEQYF
TGCGCCAGCAGCCCACTGACAGTTACCTACGAGCAGTACTTC
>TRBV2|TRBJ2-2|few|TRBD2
CASSEGASGGIAGELFF
TGTGCCAGCAGTGAGGGGGCTAGCGGGGGGATCGCCGGGGAGCTGTTTTTT
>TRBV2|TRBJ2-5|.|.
CASKEGAAETQYF
TGTGCCAGCAAGGAGGGGGCGGCTGAGACCCAGTACTTC
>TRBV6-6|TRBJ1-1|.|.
CASSYSVTVMNTEAFF
TGTGCCAGCAGTTACTCGGTGACAGTTATGAACACTGAAGCTTTCTTT
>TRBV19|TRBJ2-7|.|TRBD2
CASSTRTSGQYEQYF
TGTGCCAGTAGTACCCGGACTAGCGGCCAATACGAGCAGTACTTC
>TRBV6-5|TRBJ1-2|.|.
CASSHGTQNGYTF
TGTGCCAGCAGTCACGGGACACAGAATGGCTACACCTTC
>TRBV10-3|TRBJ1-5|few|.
CAISDRNGPQHF
TGTGCCATCAGCGACAGGAATGGGCCCCAGCATTTT
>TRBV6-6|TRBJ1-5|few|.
CASSDYRQGNQPQHF
TGTGCCAGCAGTGACTACAGGCAAGGCAATCAGCCCCAGCATTTT
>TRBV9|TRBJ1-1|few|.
CASSQGWGNTEAFF
TGTGCCAGCTCCCAGGGATGGGGAAACACTGAAGCTTTCTTT
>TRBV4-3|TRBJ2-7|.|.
CASSQDQSGRYEQYF
TGCGCCAGCAGCCAAGATCAGTCCGGCAGATACGAGCAGTACTTC
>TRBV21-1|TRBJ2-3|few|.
CASSIRDGNTDTQYF
TGTGCCAGCAGCATTCGGGACGGAAACACAGATACGCAGTATTTT
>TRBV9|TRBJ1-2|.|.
CASSVDPRGTNYGYTF
TGTGCCAGCAGCGTAGATCCCAGGGGCACAAACTATGGCTACACCTTC
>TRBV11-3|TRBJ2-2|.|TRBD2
CASRNLAENTGELFF
TGTGCCAGCAGAAACCTAGCGGAAAACACCGGGGAGCTGTTTTTT
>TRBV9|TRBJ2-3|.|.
CASSVPGQSSSTDTQYF
TGTGCCAGCAGCGTACCCGGACAGAGCTCTAGCACAGATACGCAGTATTTT
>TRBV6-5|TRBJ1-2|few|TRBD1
CASSYYRGEWRGYTF
TGTGCCAGCAGTTATTACAGGGGAGAATGGCGTGGCTACACCTTC
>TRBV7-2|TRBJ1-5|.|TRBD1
CASSPGQGGNQPQHF
TGTGCCAGCAGCCCTGGACAGGGTGGCAATCAGCCCCAGCATTTT
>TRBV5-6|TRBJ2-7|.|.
CASSLQNYEQYF
TGTGCCAGCAGCTTGCAGAACTACGAGCAGTACTTC
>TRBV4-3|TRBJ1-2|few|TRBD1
CASSQERDRSLHGYTF
TGCGCCAGCAGCCAAGAGCGGGACAGATCCCTTCATGGCTACACCTTC
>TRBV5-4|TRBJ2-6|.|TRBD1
CASSSGTGFSGANVLTF
TGTGCCAGCAGCTCCGGGACAGGTTTCTCTGGGGCCAACGTCCTGACTTTC
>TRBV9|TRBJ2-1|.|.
CASSVDRSTNYNEQFF
TGTGCCAGCAGCGTAGATAGATCAACTAACTACAATGAGCAGTTCTTC
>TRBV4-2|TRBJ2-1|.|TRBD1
CASAGTGDSSYNEQFF
TGTGCCAGCGCCGGGACAGGCGACAGCTCCTACAATGAGCAGTTCTTC
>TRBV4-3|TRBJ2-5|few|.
CASSQRLDQETQYF
TGCGCCAGCAGCCAGAGACTAGATCAAGAGACCCAGTACTTC
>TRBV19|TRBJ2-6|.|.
CASSPPSSGANVLTF
TGTGCCAGTAGTCCCCCTAGCTCTGGGGCCAACGTCCTGACTTTC
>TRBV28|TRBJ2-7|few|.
CASIRGGGYEQYF
TGTGCCAGCATCCGAGGGGGGGGCTACGAGCAGTACTTC
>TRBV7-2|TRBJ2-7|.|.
CASSPSFEQGYEQYF
TGTGCCAGCAGCCCCAGCTTTGAACAGGGCTACGAGCAGTACTTC